Following are 30 T cell receptor beta chains from one sample sequenced in a study of shared clonotypes between healthy human individuals. Some clones are missing from TCRdb's copy, which holds only in-frame ones; the method was immunoSEQ multiplex PCR. The sample has some 680,000 clones; roughly 72% are singletons. Sample: memory CD4+ T cells sorted from blood. Documented subset: CD45RA-negative fraction. The origin of the receptors is a woman under 40 in good health.

The chain couples TRBV19 to TRBJ2-7; D is undetermined. This CDR3 comprises 13 residues. CDR1 is LNHDA and CDR2 is SQIVND in the germline V gene (reference sequence). V lost 9 bases and J 2 bases, leaving 14 bases between the germline ends. CDR3 DNA: TGTGCCAGGATCTACCTACTCACCTACGAGCAGTACTTC. This encodes CARIYLLTYEQYF.

The count of this clone is one. CDR3 residues: CASRREALSGELFF. The CDR3 coding sequence is TGCGCCAGCAGGCGGGAGGCCCTTTCCGGGGAGCTGTTTTTT. The rearrangement joins TRBV5-1 to TRBJ2-2; 8 positions agree with TRBD2. V dropped 5 bases and J dropped 6; count of bases not matched to a gene: 6. The CDR3 runs to 14 residues. Germline CDR1 and CDR2: SGHRS and YFSETQ.

The chain employs TRBV7-8 and TRBJ2-4; 8 bases are shared with TRBD1. V lost 4 bases to trimming and J lost 7 bases; unmatched junction nucleotides: 9. The CDR3 has 15 residues. In germline, CDR1 is SGHVS, CDR2 FQNEAQ. CDR3 sequence: CASSSRTGNPNIQYF. The CDR3 DNA reads TGTGCCAGCAGCTCGAGGACAGGGAATCCGAACATTCAGTACTTC. The entire variable domain, with the rest obtained from reference TRBV7-8 and TRBJ2-4, is as follows: GAGVSQSPRYKVAKRGQDVALRCDPISGHVSLFWYQQALGQGPEFLTYFQNEAQLDKSGLPSDRFFAERPEGSVSTLKIQRTQQEDSAVYLCASSSRTGNPNIQYFGAGTRLSVL.

The chain combines TRBV7-6 with TRBJ1-4; TRBD1 agrees at 12 bases. The V gene's germline CDR1 is SGHVS and CDR2 FNYEAQ. V shed 5 bases, J shed 8 bases, and the junction held 9 bases outside the gene matches. The CDR3 is 16 residues long. As DNA, the CDR3 is TGTGCCAGCAGCCCCGGGACAGGGGGCAGGAGGGAAAAACTGTTTTTT. Translated, it gives CASSPGTGGRREKLFF.

V is TRBV4-1 and J is TRBJ2-1; possible D gene TRBD2, 5 bases. The CDR3 has 15 amino acids. Per germline, CDR1 MGHRA and CDR2 YSYEKL. With 1 base removed from V and 7 bases from J, the gap between germline ends came to 14 bases. CDR3 bases: TGCGCCAGCAGCCAAGGTGAGGGCTCCCAAAATGAGCAGTTCTTC. Its translation is CASSQGEGSQNEQFF.

Turning to this clone: This same CDR3 is encoded by further DNA sequences in the sample. The rearrangement links TRBV19 to TRBJ1-5, with TRBD1 matching over 8 bases. The CDR3 length is 14 residues. CDR1 is LNHDA and CDR2 is SQIVND in the germline V gene (reference sequence). Trimming at V came to 6 bases and at J to 6 bases, leaving 7 bases not matched to a gene. CDR3 in DNA: TGTGCCAGTAGCGGAACAGGGGGGGGTCAGCCCCAGCATTTT. Protein product: CASSGTGGGQPQHF.

In its sample, this clone was seen many times. The chain is built from TRBV6-1 and TRBJ1-5, with D possibly being TRBD1 (6 bases). V lost 7 bases and J 3 bases, leaving 16 bases between the germline ends. Germline CDR1 is MNHNS and CDR2 is SASEGT. The CDR3 loop spans 15 amino acids. As DNA, the CDR3 is TGTGCCAGCAAGGGTAACAGGGCCTTCAATCAGCCCCAGCATTTT. Protein product: CASKGNRAFNQPQHF.

CDR3 bases: TGCGCCAGCAGCCAATTTCAGGGGCTGCCCCAGCATTTT. It specifies CASSQFQGLPQHF. The V gene is TRBV4-1, the J gene TRBJ1-5; maybe TRBD1 (6 bases). The V and J ends lost 2 bases and 9 bases respectively, with 11 bases between them. The CDR3 consists of 13 residues. Germline CDR1 and CDR2: MGHRA and YSYEKL.

The chain recombines TRBV11-2 with TRBJ1-1; D might be TRBD1 (5 bases). CDR1 and CDR2 (germline): SGHAT, FQNNGV. This CDR3 is built from 13 residues. Trimming cost V 5 bases and J 12 bases, with 19 bases left between them. The CDR3 here is CASSPQNAGKTFF. The CDR3 nucleotides are TGTGCCAGCAGCCCACAAAACGCAGGGAAGACTTTCTTT.

The rearrangement uses TRBV14 and TRBJ1-1, with a weak D call TRBD1 (5 bases). V dropped 3 bases and J dropped 4 bases, with 12 bases sitting between them. Germline-derived CDR1 and CDR2 are SGHDN and FVKESK. This CDR3 has 14 residues. Here the CDR3 DNA reads TGTGCCAGCAGCCAGACTTACGGGGGCACTGAAGCTTTCTTT. This codes for CASSQTYGGTEAFF.

The V gene is TRBV18, the J gene TRBJ2-1; TRBD2 agrees at 8 bases. V dropped 6 bases and J dropped 9; count of bases not matched to a gene: 4. The CDR3 covers 12 residues. Germline V gene sequence: CDR1 KGHSH, CDR2 LQKENI. CDR3 region: CASSTTSAEQFF. In DNA, the CDR3 is TGTGCCAGCTCGACGACTAGCGCTGAGCAGTTCTTC.

The chain links TRBV18 to TRBJ2-2, with a tentative D call TRBD2 (5 bases). This CDR3 is built from 15 residues. Trimming stripped 6 bases from V and 0 bases from J, with 11 bases between. CDR1 is KGHSH and CDR2 is LQKENI in the germline V gene. Written as DNA, the CDR3 is TGTGCCAGCTCCCCTACTAGGACGAACACCGGGGAGCTGTTTTTT. Protein product: CASSPTRTNTGELFF.

This clone was detected only a few times. The CDR3 DNA sequence: TGTGCCAGCAGTCGACTAGCGGGAGGGAGGGATGAGCAGTTCTTC. Protein sequence: CASSRLAGGRDEQFF. This chain links TRBV6-5 with TRBJ2-1; the match to TRBD2 covers 14 bases. Germline V gives CDR1 MNHEY, CDR2 SVGAGI. V shed 5 bases, J shed 8 bases, and the junction held 5 bases outside the gene matches. The CDR3 is 15 residues long.

DNA for the CDR3: TGTGCCAGTAGTCCCCCGGAGGGGGCCTTCTACGAGCAGTACTTC. This gives the protein CASSPPEGAFYEQYF. J is TRBJ2-5 and V is TRBV19; tentatively, D is TRBD1 (7 bases). The J call may be wrong; the DNA end is better matched by TRBJ2-7. Germline assignment: CDR1 LNHDA and CDR2 SQIVND (reference sequence). The CDR3 has 15 amino acids.

The chain recombines TRBV28 with TRBJ1-5; D is unresolved. Germline values: CDR1 MDHEN, CDR2 SYDVKM. The CDR3 is 15 residues long. Deletions cut 6 bases from V and 0 bases from J, with 12 bases between. The CDR3 loop reads CASRAGRNSNQPQHF. For the CDR3, the DNA is TGTGCCAGCAGGGCAGGCCGTAATAGCAATCAGCCCCAGCATTTT.

The sample holds a few counts of this clone. The gene calls are TRBV28 and TRBJ2-5; D possibly corresponds to TRBD1 (7 bases). Germline CDR1 reads MDHEN; CDR2 reads SYDVKM. This CDR3 has 15 amino acids. V lost 7 bases to trimming and J lost 4 bases, with 19 bases between them. The CDR3 sequence is CASTLGGGPSETQYF. The CDR3 bases are TGTGCCAGCACCCTTGGAGGGGGCCCCTCAGAGACCCAGTACTTC.

This clone has a handful of counts. The sample carries other DNA sequences with the same CDR3. This chain connects TRBV7-8 to TRBJ2-5; 12 nucleotides agree with TRBD2. J lost 1 base, V lost 0 bases, and 0 bases had no gene match. This CDR3 is built from 16 residues. Germline-derived CDR1 and CDR2 are SGHVS and FQNEAQ. Here the CDR3 DNA reads TGTGCCAGCAGCTTAGCGGGACTAGCGGGCCAAGAGACCCAGTACTTC. It specifies CASSLAGLAGQETQYF.

V usage is TRBV28 and J usage is TRBJ1-5, with 8 positions matching TRBD1. Trimming took 6 bases from V and 2 from J; bases not matched to a gene: 6. The germline gives CDR1 MDHEN, CDR2 SYDVKM. The CDR3 spans 15 residues. The CDR3 region has the DNA TGTGCCAGCAGCCTAGGACAGGGAGGCAATCAGCCCCAGCATTTT. As protein: CASSLGQGGNQPQHF.

This clone came up once. This rearrangement joins TRBV5-1 to TRBJ1-4; D gene uncertain. With 0 bases removed from V and 12 bases from J, the gap between germline ends came to 15 bases. The CDR3 length is 14 residues. Germline loops: CDR1 SGHRS, CDR2 YFSETQ. The CDR3 here is CASSLVLGVSQLFF. CDR3 coding DNA: TGCGCCAGCAGCTTGGTATTGGGTGTTTCGCAACTGTTTTTT.

A word on this clone: This CDR3 is also generated by other DNA sequences in the sample. V usage is TRBV7-2 and J usage is TRBJ2-7, with D perhaps TRBD1 (6 bases). Trimming cost V 5 bases and J 7 bases, with 21 bases left between them. This CDR3 region has 15 residues. Per germline, CDR1 SGHTA and CDR2 FQGNSA. CDR3 coding DNA: TGTGCCAGCAGCAAAAGACAGGTCCGATCGGGAGAGCAGTACTTC. Protein sequence: CASSKRQVRSGEQYF.

By share, this clone counts as medium-sized. The genes are TRBV18 and TRBJ1-2, with 7 positions matching TRBD1. The CDR3 extends over 16 amino acids. After removal of 4 bases from V and 2 bases from J, the junction contained 10 bases not matched to a gene. Germline values: CDR1 KGHSH, CDR2 LQKENI. The CDR3: CASSQNRDSRNYGYTF. The CDR3 nucleotides read TGTGCCAGCTCACAGAACCGGGACAGCCGCAACTATGGCTACACCTTC.

This clone occurred once. The rearrangement uses TRBV18 and TRBJ2-2; a weak D match, TRBD2 (6 bases). The CDR3 extends over 17 amino acids. V lost 0 bases and J lost 5, with 16 bases in between. Germline assignment: CDR1 KGHSH and CDR2 LQKENI. The CDR3 DNA reads TGTGCCAGCTCACCACCGGATATCCGGAGGGGAACCGGGGAGCTGTTTTTT. Amino acids: CASSPPDIRRGTGELFF.

V gene TRBV28 combines with J gene TRBJ1-2, with 8 nucleotides matching TRBD1. The germline V gene has CDR1 MDHEN and CDR2 SYDVKM. This CDR3 contains 14 residues. V was clipped by 5 bases and J by 3 bases; unmatched bases: 5. CDR3 region: CASSVLDRDYGYTF. The DNA of the CDR3 is TGTGCCAGCAGTGTCTTGGACAGGGACTATGGCTACACCTTC.

In this sample, this clone turned up a few times. The V gene is TRBV7-3, the J gene TRBJ1-5; D is uncertain. V lost 1 base and J lost 4, with 5 bases in between. The CDR3 consists of 13 residues. Per germline, CDR1 SGHTA and CDR2 FQGTGA. The DNA of the CDR3 is TGTGCCAGCAGCTTAAAAGCGAATCAGCCCCAGCATTTT. It translates to CASSLKANQPQHF.

The chain joins TRBV29-1 to TRBJ1-5; D might be TRBD1 (6 bases). V was cut by 6 bases and J by 2 bases, with 11 bases left in between. CDR3 length: 13 residues. Germline CDR1 and CDR2: SQVTM and ANQGSEA. CDR3 region: CSVADSGNQPQHF. The CDR3 coding sequence is TGCAGCGTCGCGGACAGCGGCAATCAGCCCCAGCATTTT.

The rearrangement links TRBV5-1 to TRBJ2-1, with TRBD1 matching over 8 bases. The ends lost 2 bases at V and 6 bases at J; junction bases unmatched: 7. The CDR3 is 15 amino acids. Germline CDR1 and CDR2: SGHRS and YFSETQ. CDR3: CASSFLDRDRNEQFF. The CDR3 bases are TGCGCCAGCAGCTTCTTGGACAGGGATCGCAATGAGCAGTTCTTC.

This clone was observed once. The V gene is TRBV28, the J gene TRBJ1-5, with a weak D call TRBD1 (5 bases). The V end lost 2 bases, the J end lost 7 bases, and 15 bases lay between the germline ends. Germline V gene data show CDR1 as MDHEN and CDR2 as SYDVKM. The CDR3 runs 15 residues. DNA of the CDR3: TGTGCCAGCAGTTTACGGGGGATAGGATACCAGCCCCAGCATTTT. This sequence encodes CASSLRGIGYQPQHF.

The gene calls are TRBV4-1 and TRBJ2-3; D might be TRBD1 (5 bases). Trimming took 4 bases from V and 0 from J, leaving 8 bases between them. CDR3 length: 14 amino acids. The germline CDR1 and CDR2 sequences are MGHRA and YSYEKL. CDR3 sequence reads: CASSPTASTDTQYF. The CDR3 bases are TGCGCCAGCAGCCCGACAGCCAGCACAGATACGCAGTATTTT.

The genes are TRBV5-1 and TRBJ1-2; TRBD1 aligns across 12 bases. The J segment lost 2 bases and the V segment lost 3 bases, leaving 11 bases of the junction unmatched. Looked up from germline, CDR1 is SGHRS and CDR2 is YFSETQ. The length of the CDR3 is 18 residues. CDR3 residues: CASSWRPGTGGDNYGYTF. CDR3 bases: TGCGCCAGCAGCTGGCGTCCCGGGACAGGGGGCGACAACTATGGCTACACCTTC.

The genes are TRBV29-1 and TRBJ2-5, with TRBD2 identical over 7 bases. V was pared by 3 bases and J by 5 bases, with 9 bases of the junction left unmatched. This CDR3 has 14 residues. Germline assignment: CDR1 SQVTM and CDR2 ANQGSEA. DNA for the CDR3: TGCAGCGTTGAGGGGACTCTCGGGGGGGAGACCCAGTACTTC. It encodes CSVEGTLGGETQYF.